Below are 4 T cell receptor beta chains sequenced from a single sample in a study of siplizumab effects on memory and regulatory T cells. TCRdb's copy holds only in-frame clones and misses some; the assay was immunoSEQ multiplex PCR. The top ten hold roughly 1.4% of the sample, which has nearly 85,000 clones, about nine tenths seen once. Sequenced sample: Tregs sorted from blood. These receptor sequences come from a human donor in good health.

The chain has TRBV19 and TRBJ2-7; TRBD1 matches at 9 bases. V shed 4 bases and J 1 base; nucleotides not matched to a gene: 5. There are 15 residues in the CDR3. CDR1 is LNHDA, CDR2 SQIVND, per germline (reference sequence). The CDR3 is CASSNTGGASYEQYF. The CDR3 nucleotides read TGTGCCAGTAGTAATACAGGGGGCGCGTCCTACGAGCAGTACTTC.

The rearrangement links TRBV7-9 to TRBJ2-5; no reliable D call. This CDR3 is 12 amino acids long. The V and J ends lost 5 bases and 5 bases respectively, with 9 bases between them. Looked up from germline, CDR1 is SEHNR and CDR2 is FQNEAQ (reference sequence). DNA for the CDR3: TGTGCCAGCAGCCCGGCAGGTGAGACCCAGTACTTC. Protein: CASSPAGETQYF.

This chain links TRBV10-3 with TRBJ2-7; D remains unclear. Looked up from germline, CDR1 is ENHRY and CDR2 is SYGVKD. The CDR3 contains 14 residues. V dropped 3 bases and J dropped 2 bases, with 11 bases sitting between them. The CDR3 coding sequence is TGTGCCATCAGTGAATGGCAGGACCCCTACGAGCAGTACTTC. As protein: CAISEWQDPYEQYF.

This clone was found once. J is TRBJ1-6 and V is TRBV15; a possible D gene is TRBD1 (6 bases). The V gene's germline CDR1 is LNHNV and CDR2 YYDKDF (reference sequence). Trimming removed 0 bases from V and 9 bases from J, with 15 bases in between. CDR3 length equals 16 residues. The CDR3 region has the DNA TGTGCCACCAGCAGAGAAAGGGGGTCCCCCTTTTCACCCCTCCACTTT. This codes for CATSRERGSPFSPLHF.